This T cell receptor beta chain was captured by sequencing in a study of blood T cell repertoires in COVID-19. Methods used by the authors: Counts of nucleated cells, estimated from reference gene primer amplification, were obtained. Libraries were prepared by immunoSEQ multiplex PCR; TCRdb keeps only in-frame clonotypes and omits some of them. The DNA was the basis for D and trimming; V, J and clone size are from that table. The sample includes around 150,000 clones, around 79% of them seen just once. Trimming removed 7 bases from V and 3 bases from J, with 16 bases in between. This CDR3 region has 14 residues. Germline CDR1 and CDR2: MNHNY and SVGAGI (reference sequence). All enrollees were roughly 18 to 95 years old and from 20 to 30 US areas. Self-reported history from a screening survey and questionnaire set each donor's cohort.

Sample: PBMCs or T cells enriched from blood (not recorded which). The rearrangement joins TRBV6-6 to TRBJ2-7; weak D call: TRBD1 (5 bases). The sequence was collected from a man aged 45-60 years who had recovered from COVID-19. CDR3 in DNA: TGTGCCAGCACCCTGCGACAGAAGGACTACGAGCAGTACTTC. This encodes CASTLRQKDYEQYF.